This T cell receptor (beta chain) is from a study of B cell selection in AIRE deficiency. Only in-frame clones appear in the TCRdb table, and some are missing; sequencing was by immunoSEQ multiplex PCR. The table includes 20,000 to 30,000 clones, roughly 97% detected once. The CDR3 loop spans 13 amino acids. Germline assignment: CDR1 MNHNS and CDR2 SASEGT. V lost 2 bases to trimming and J lost 1 base, with 5 bases between them. Sorting defined conventional CD4 T cells as CD4+CD127+. Material: CD4+CD127+ conventional T cells sorted from PBMCs. This TCR was sampled from a human donor in good health. The rearrangement links TRBV6-1 to TRBJ1-1, with D unresolved. CDR3 DNA sequence: TGTGCCAGCAGTGAATATGAGAACACTGAAGCTTTCTTT. This translates into CASSEYENTEAFF.